The T cell receptor beta chain under discussion was sequenced for a study of metastatic and nonmetastatic thyroid tumors. Study conclusions and caveats: Malignant thyroid tumors reportedly had TCR beta diversity that was significantly higher than in benign nodules, in blood and tumor.

Thyroid surgery took place with no prior treatment in any patient. MiXCR reprocessed the PCR reads for TCRdb. The sample includes some 11,000 clones, around 30% of them seen just once. The CDR3 loop spans 17 amino acids. V was clipped by 0 bases and J by 3 bases; unmatched bases: 3. Germline loops: CDR1 LNHNV, CDR2 YYDKDF (reference sequence). At least ten counts were recorded for this clone. What it binds is not known. The sample consisted of tumor tissue. The source is a female donor with papillary thyroid cancer or a benign thyroid nodule (not recorded which). Some clones in this sample may be carry-over from other donors' samples. The chain couples TRBV15 to TRBJ2-1, with TRBD2 matching 12 bases. The CDR3 nucleotides are TGTGCCACCAGCAGAGAGGCTAGCGGGGGGGTCTACAATGAGCAGTTCTTC. Its protein product is CATSREASGGVYNEQFF.